This record looks at one T cell receptor (beta chain) sequence and its context. Per the original data handling: Using reference gene primer amplification, nucleated cell counts were estimated. Clones were sequenced by immunoSEQ multiplex PCR, and TCRdb holds only the in-frame ones, with some missing. The V and J calls and clone size were taken over from that table, and D and trimming were inferred from the DNA. The sample has some 260,000 clones, just over 85% seen once. These data are taken from a study of blood T cell repertoires in COVID-19. On the study more broadly: Collection of acute and convalescent COVID-19 samples took place in the United States, Italy and Spain.

The CDR3 is made up of 17 amino acids. Germline values: CDR1 LGHNA, CDR2 YSLEER. Trimming removed 1 base at V and 4 bases at J, with 19 bases between. Sequencing was carried out using peripheral blood. This chain links TRBV4-3 with TRBJ2-5, with a tentative D call TRBD2 (6 bases). This TCR derives from a man older than 75 with acute or convalescent COVID-19. CDR3 residues: CASSQASRAGRGETQYF. CDR3 DNA sequence: TGCGCCAGCAGCCAAGCATCGAGGGCGGGGCGTGGAGAGACCCAGTACTTC.